This paragraph reports one TCR beta chain. The CDR3 sequence is 16 residues long. Per the germline V gene, CDR1 is ENHRY and CDR2 is SYGVKD. Trimming at V came to 4 bases and at J to 9 bases, leaving 13 bases not matched to a gene. Through a sample-barcoded 5' primer and a J-beta primer mix, a second PCR was run for roughly 7 to 12 cycles. TCRdb re-derived calls from the 5' RACE reads in MiXCR, one entry per CDR3 protein. The repertoire holds around 2 million distinct CDR3 sequences, with around 40% as singletons. This sample is part of a study of blood T cells in healthy people across ages. The chain is built from TRBV10-3 and TRBJ2-1; 9 bases are a match to TRBD1. The specimen sequenced was blood. The TCR was taken from a human donor in good health. The DNA for the CDR3 is TGTGCCATCAGTGGGTCCCCGGACAGGGGTAATATTGAGCAGTTCTTC. It translates to CAISGSPDRGNIEQFF.